These 21 T cell receptor beta chains came from one sample sequenced in a study of patients and donors after allogeneic stem cell transplantation. MiXCR, run by TCRdb on the RT-PCR reads, gives a single entry per CDR3 protein. Of about a million distinct CDR3 sequences listed, more than 15% are singletons. What was sequenced was blood, either unsorted or a sorted T cell fraction (not recorded which). These receptor sequences come from a human donor who was either an allogeneic HSCT recipient or a stem cell or donor lymphocyte infusion donor (not recorded which). It is not recorded whose cells these are; they may come from a transplant donor.

In this sample, this clonotype turned up many times. J is TRBJ2-1 and V is TRBV29-1; 11 positions agree with TRBD2. The junction had 4 bases not matched to a gene; V was cut back by 5 bases and J by 7 bases. The germline V gene encodes CDR1 SQVTM and CDR2 ANQGSEA. This CDR3 is built from 13 residues. CDR3 DNA: TGCAGCGTTATAGCGGGGGGGGTGAATGAGCAGTTCTTC. Its protein product is CSVIAGGVNEQFF.

This clonotype has a handful of counts. V gene TRBV12-3 or TRBV12-4 combines with J gene TRBJ1-1; 7 nucleotides agree with TRBD1. After removal of 6 bases from V and 3 bases from J, the junction contained 10 bases not matched to a gene. There are 15 residues in the CDR3. The CDR3 DNA sequence: TGTGCCAGCAGCAAGACAGGGAGTGGGGACACTGAAGCTTTCTTT. Translating it yields CASSKTGSGDTEAFF.

This clonotype was seen a handful of times. The V gene is TRBV12-3 or TRBV12-4, the J gene TRBJ2-2, with 11 bases fitting TRBD2. CDR3 length: 19 residues. V was clipped by 0 bases and J by 3 bases; unmatched bases: 9. CDR3 nucleotide sequence: TGTGCCAGCAGTTTAGCGCGGCTAGCGGGGGGCCGCGACACCGGGGAGCTGTTTTTT. Translating gives CASSLARLAGGRDTGELFF.

The CDR3 loop is CASSRKGGSSYNEQFF. The CDR3 nucleotides are TGTGCCAGCAGCCGAAAAGGGGGTTCGAGCTACAATGAGCAGTTCTTC. The chain has TRBV7-9 and TRBJ2-1, with D possibly matching TRBD1 (6 bases). Germline V lookup: CDR1 SEHNR, CDR2 FQNEAQ (reference sequence). This CDR3 has 16 residues. V lost 5 bases and J 3 bases, leaving 17 bases between the germline ends.

This clonotype was seen only a few times. V usage is TRBV2 and J usage is TRBJ2-3, with 12 bases matching TRBD2. CDR1 and CDR2 (germline): SNHLY, FYNNEI. There are 15 residues in the CDR3. Trimming cost V 6 bases and J 7 bases; bases outside gene matches: 8. DNA for the CDR3: TGTGCCAGCAGCGGACAAGGACTAGCGGGGAATACGCAGTATTTT. Amino acids: CASSGQGLAGNTQYF.

V gene TRBV20-1 combines with J gene TRBJ2-1; 10 nucleotides align to TRBD1. V shed 3 bases and J 2 bases; nucleotides not matched to a gene: 4. The CDR3 covers 15 residues. Germline V gives CDR1 DFQATT, CDR2 SNEGSKA (reference sequence). The CDR3 loop reads CSARDGTGAYNEQFF. CDR3 in DNA: TGCAGTGCTAGGGATGGGACAGGGGCCTACAATGAGCAGTTCTTC.

Of note for this clonotype: At one boundary the junction diverges from the germline segment, which might be a read error. The V and J genes are TRBV4-3 and TRBJ1-1, with 9 bases aligning to TRBD1. The CDR3 is made up of 18 amino acids. Germline lookup yields CDR1 LGHNA and CDR2 YSLEER. The CDR3 reads CASSQTFSGQGVRTETFF. DNA for the CDR3: TGCGCCAGCAGCCAAACGTTCTCGGGACAGGGAGTGAGGACTGAAACTTTCTTT.

The chain uses TRBV5-1 and TRBJ2-1; no clear D. Germline V lookup: CDR1 SGHRS, CDR2 YFSETQ. The CDR3 has 14 residues. Deletions cut 4 bases from V and 2 bases from J, with 10 bases between. The CDR3 is CASSPVGTYNEQFF. Here the CDR3 DNA reads TGCGCCAGCAGCCCCGTAGGGACCTACAATGAGCAGTTCTTC.

This clonotype was seen only a few times. V usage is TRBV3-1 and J usage is TRBJ1-2; D possibly corresponds to TRBD1 (5 bases). Germline assignment: CDR1 LGHDT and CDR2 YNNKEL (reference sequence). The CDR3 is 15 residues long. Trimming pared 0 bases from V and 4 bases from J, leaving 12 bases between. CDR3 nucleotide sequence: TGTGCCAGCAGCCAAGATATCCGGGGCGGCTATGGCTACACCTTC. Its translation is CASSQDIRGGYGYTF.

The rearrangement uses TRBV5-6 and TRBJ2-4; the D is unclear. The CDR3 runs 14 residues. Trimming took 6 bases from V and 6 from J, leaving 16 bases between them. Germline V gene lookup returns CDR1 SGHDT and CDR2 YYEEEE. The CDR3 is CASNLVGTLNIQYF. Written as DNA, the CDR3 is TGTGCCAGCAACTTAGTTGGTACTTTAAACATTCAGTACTTC.

The chain is built from TRBV20-1 and TRBJ1-5; D is perhaps TRBD1 (5 bases). V was shortened by 6 bases and J by 0 bases, with 9 bases between the two germline ends. Per germline, CDR1 DFQATT and CDR2 SNEGSKA (reference sequence). The CDR3 has 13 amino acids. The CDR3 DNA reads TGCAGTGCCCCAGGGACTAGCAATCAGCCCCAGCATTTT. Amino acid sequence: CSAPGTSNQPQHF.

This clonotype has just a few counts. The chain recombines TRBV12-5 with TRBJ2-7, with 7 bases matching TRBD1. The CDR3 is 15 residues long. Per the germline V gene, CDR1 is LGHNT and CDR2 is FRNRAP. The junction had 5 bases not matched to a gene; V was cut back by 0 bases and J by 3 bases. CDR3 in DNA: TGTGCTAGTGGTTTGGTTGCAGGGGGAAGCTACGAGCAGTACTTC. It yields the protein CASGLVAGGSYEQYF.

This chain links TRBV15 with TRBJ2-2, with 8 bases lining up with TRBD1. The V and J ends lost 3 bases and 4 bases, in that order; junction bases with no gene match: 1. Germline CDR1 is LNHNV and CDR2 is YYDKDF (reference sequence). The CDR3 contains 14 residues. The CDR3 DNA is TGTGCCACCAGCAGGGGACAGGCCACCGGGGAGCTGTTTTTT. Amino acid sequence: CATSRGQATGELFF.

This chain uses TRBV20-1 with TRBJ2-1; no clear D. The length of the CDR3 is 10 residues. Germline V gene data show CDR1 as DFQATT and CDR2 as SNEGSKA (reference sequence). V lost 6 bases to trimming and J lost 5 bases, with 5 bases between them. The CDR3 DNA sequence: TGCAGTGCATTGGACAATGAGCAGTTCTTC. Protein product: CSALDNEQFF.

This clonotype was picked up one time. The chain is built from TRBV30 and TRBJ2-7, with 10 bases aligning to TRBD1. The germline CDR1 and CDR2 sequences are GTSNPN and SVGIG (reference sequence). The CDR3 loop spans 12 amino acids. V trimming: 6 bases; J trimming: 2 bases; junction bases outside the gene matches: 1. The CDR3 loop is CACGQGAYEQYF. In nucleotides, the CDR3 is TGTGCCTGCGGACAGGGGGCCTACGAGCAGTACTTC.

The chain combines TRBV29-1 with TRBJ2-7; D might be TRBD1 or TRBD2, each matching 5 bases. This CDR3 region has 14 residues. Germline V gene data show CDR1 as SQVTM and CDR2 as ANQGSEA. Trimming took 4 bases from V and 3 from J, leaving 16 bases between them. This CDR3 reads CSVGPGSGRYEQYF. CDR3 in DNA: TGCAGCGTTGGTCCCGGGTCGGGACGCTACGAGCAGTACTTC.

This clonotype was recorded at least ten times. The gene calls are TRBV5-1 and TRBJ1-6; 7 nucleotides agree with TRBD1. The CDR3 contains 13 residues. Unmatched junction bases numbered 4, after V lost 6 bases and J lost 7 bases. Germline CDR1 SGHRS, CDR2 YFSETQ. The CDR3 region is CASTTGPNSPLHF. The CDR3 DNA reads as TGCGCCAGCACGACAGGGCCAAATTCACCCCTCCACTTT. Based on the CDR3 plus reference TRBV5-1 and TRBJ1-6, the full variable domain is KAGVTQTPRYLIKTRGQQVTLSCSPISGHRSVSWYQQTPGQGLQFLFEYFSETQRNKGNFPGRFSGRQFSNSRSEMNVSTLELGDSALYLCASTTGPNSPLHFGNGTRLTVT.

The chain recombines TRBV20-1 with TRBJ1-2, with 8 bases matching TRBD1. The CDR3 is made up of 12 amino acids. The V gene's germline CDR1 is DFQATT and CDR2 SNEGSKA (reference sequence). V gave up 5 bases and J gave up 4 bases; unmatched junction bases: 3. The CDR3 region is CSALQGGYGYTF. The DNA of the CDR3 is TGCAGTGCTTTACAGGGGGGCTATGGCTACACCTTC.

This clonotype was observed once. CDR3 sequence reads: CASSRREAGGYTF. The CDR3, as DNA: TGTGCCAGCAGCCGCCGGGAGGCTGGTGGCTACACCTTC. The chain employs TRBV11-2 and TRBJ1-2, with D unresolved. V lost 5 bases, J lost 7 bases, and 14 bases lay in between. There are 13 residues in the CDR3. Germline values: CDR1 SGHAT, CDR2 FQNNGV.

This rearrangement joins TRBV20-1 to TRBJ2-5; the match to TRBD2 covers 7 bases. The CDR3 contains 16 residues. Germline trimming cut 6 bases from V and 1 base from J; bases unmatched to any gene: 14. Germline V CDR1 and CDR2: DFQATT, SNEGSKA (reference sequence). DNA for the CDR3: TGCAGTGCCATATATGACATCGGGAGGCCCCAAGAGACCCAGTACTTC. Amino acid sequence: CSAIYDIGRPQETQYF.

This clonotype was detected a few times. This chain joins TRBV7-8 and TRBJ1-4; D may be TRBD1 (5 bases). The V gene's germline CDR1 is SGHVS and CDR2 FQNEAQ. Trimming removed 0 bases at V and 0 bases at J, with 11 bases between. CDR3 length equals 17 residues. CDR3 bases: TGTGCCAGCAGCTTAGCGGAGGGGACCGCAACTAATGAAAAACTGTTTTTT. Protein: CASSLAEGTATNEKLFF. The variable domain in full, completed from reference TRBV7-8 and TRBJ1-4, reads GAGVSQSPRYKVAKRGQDVALRCDPISGHVSLFWYQQALGQGPEFLTYFQNEAQLDKSGLPSDRFFAERPEGSVSTLKIQRTQQEDSAVYLCASSLAEGTATNEKLFFGSGTQLSVL.